This TCR beta chain was recovered during a study of Ad26.COV2.S vaccination and SARS-CoV-2 variants. Study-wide background: A COV1001 Ad26.COV2.S trial-arm participant provided the sample.

Study observations and caveats: Possible underestimation of total T cell responses by the TCR breadth and depth analyses was noted.

The germline gives CDR1 SNHLY, CDR2 FYNNEI. The CDR3 contains 11 residues. V gave up 7 bases and J gave up 7 bases, with 8 bases separating them. This sample's treatment: roughly 19 received Ad26.COV2.S at low or high dose, single or two shots; about 5 received placebo; per-sample allocation not given. The samples date from day 63 after the first vaccine or placebo injection. This vaccine is an Ad26 vector that expresses the Wuhan-strain SARS-CoV-2 spike. Remarks on this clone: Its target is not known.

Assay: immunoSEQ multiplex PCR; the TCRdb copy retains only in-frame clones and omits some. The sample consists of 300,000 to 350,000 clones, 75% to 90% of them appearing once. The sequencing used peripheral blood, collected in a trial of Ad26.COV2.S vaccine versus placebo. This sequence was found in a person between 18 and 65 years old who received the Ad26.COV2.S COVID-19 vaccine or a placebo. The V call is TRBV2, the J call TRBJ1-5; D possibly corresponds to TRBD1 (5 bases). CDR3 amino acids: CASNWGQPQHF. The CDR3 nucleotides read TGTGCCAGCAACTGGGGGCAGCCCCAGCATTTT.